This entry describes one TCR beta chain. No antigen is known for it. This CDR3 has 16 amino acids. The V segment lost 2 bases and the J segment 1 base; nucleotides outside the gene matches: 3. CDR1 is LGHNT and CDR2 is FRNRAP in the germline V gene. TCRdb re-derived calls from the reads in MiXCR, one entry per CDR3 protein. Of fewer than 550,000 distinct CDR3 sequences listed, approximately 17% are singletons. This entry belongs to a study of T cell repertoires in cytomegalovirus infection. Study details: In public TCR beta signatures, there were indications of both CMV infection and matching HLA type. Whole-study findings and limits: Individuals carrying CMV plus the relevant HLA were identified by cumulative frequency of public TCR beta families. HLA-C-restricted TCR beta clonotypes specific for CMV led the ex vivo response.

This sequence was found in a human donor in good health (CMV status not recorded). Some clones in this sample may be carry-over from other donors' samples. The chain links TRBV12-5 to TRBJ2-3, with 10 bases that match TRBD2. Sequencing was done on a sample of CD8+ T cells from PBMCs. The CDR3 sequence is CASGLSGTSGTDTQYF. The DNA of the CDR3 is TGTGCTAGTGGTTTGTCCGGGACTAGCGGCACAGATACGCAGTATTTT.